This TCR beta chain stems from a study of shared clonotypes between healthy human individuals (dated by TCRdb to 2020 to 2022). Background on the whole study: A couple of women and a few men aged 18 to 49 years were included in the cohort. Per donor, leukapheresis produced somewhere between about 0.94 and 9 billion PBMCs. Blood TCR repertoires of a handful of healthy adults were deeply sequenced to estimate repertoire size and the extent of clonotype sharing between individuals. For each donor, three plates each were used for CD4 naive and CD4 memory, two plates were used for CD8 naive, and one plate was used for CD8 memory. Different laboratories and diverse techniques were used to prepare libraries and sequence TCR repertoires, to increase sequencing depth and limit assay-specific biases.

With respect to this clone: No antigen is known for it. The input lacks base qualities; no much larger clone sits a single base away.

V lost 6 bases and J lost 1 base; the stretch between them is 13 bases long. The CDR3 has 15 amino acids, counting the end cysteine and phenylalanine. Only the CDR3 portion is preserved as DNA: 45 bases, with reading frame beginning at the first base. CDR1 is given as LNHDA and CDR2 as SQIVND, both from the germline V gene (reference sequence). What the research found in general, with its limitations: Based on pairwise subsampling, the degree of clonotype sharing among donors was expected to be affected by sequencing depth. The genetic and exposure-history diversity represented was limited by the small number of donors. Higher generation probabilities were observed for clonotypes shared by all four sorted-subset donors than for non-shared clonotypes. Rarefaction of sorted-subset datasets indicated incomplete sequencing despite the large sequencing depth. Larger estimated clonotype richness was generally found for naive subsets than for memory subsets. Across four donors, 5% to 6% of naive CD4, roughly 3.8% of naive CD8, 2% to 2.5% of memory CD4, and under 0.45% of memory CD8 clonotypes were shared. Sampling was limited to blood, and TCR repertoires in tissue likely differ from TCR repertoires in blood.

TCR CDR3 regions were amplified from genomic DNA by multiplex PCR using the deep immunoSEQ assay. Extracted genomic DNA from each cell subset was spread evenly across all wells of several immunoSEQ 96-well plates, with each plate serving as a replicate. For sorted subsets, approximately 190 ng genomic DNA, equal to approximately 30,000 T cell genomes, was loaded into each replicate PCR. Purified libraries were measured with a Qubit 3.0 fluorometer, size-checked on a Bioanalyzer 2100, and measured again with the KAPA Library Quantification kit. Every immunoSEQ 96-well plate was sequenced on a separate single-read 150-cycle Illumina NextSeq 550 flow cell. The published analysis was carried out like this. Because the immunoSEQ output included only junctional sequences and no quality scores, the filtering could not be the same as the filtering used for full-length reads. To assign V/J genes and CDR3, sequences were annotated using PyIR, a Python wrapper for IgBLAST v1.9, with IMGT germline references. Reads were filtered out if the reads had weak V/J assignments (E-value above 1e-6), no CDR3, stop codons, out-of-frame junctions, or ambiguous translated residues. V3J clonotypes were defined as sequences sharing the same inferred V gene, J gene, and CDR3 amino acid sequence. Percentage overlap between repertoires was computed as shared unique clonotypes divided by the size of the smaller repertoire. Three approaches were used to assess repertoire richness: RTK rarefaction, the Chao1 estimator, and Recon v2.1 estimates of unobserved clonotypes. Generation probabilities were computed with OLGA for all TCRbeta clonotypes obtained by the gDNA method from four donors. Drawn from immuneACCESS, this table holds only the in-frame rearrangements with V and J called that TCRdb kept. Clones are partly lost; checked studies trace under half to an unresolved V gene and leave the rest unexplained. The V and J calls and clone size are taken from that table; D and trimming were inferred from the DNA. Present in this sample are around 990,000 clones, approximately 77% of which were seen just once. The ten largest account for almost 0.9% of the sample.

The donors were healthy, HIV-negative adults who had no recently reported acute infections or vaccinations. Only Caucasian adults living in Nashville, Tennessee, USA were represented among the donors. CD4+ T cells were enriched by magnetic negative selection, after which naive cells were positively selected on CD45RA and the negative fraction was taken as the memory subset. After blood collection by leukapheresis, PBMCs were isolated using Ficoll-Histopaque density gradient centrifugation and then cryopreserved in the vapor phase of liquid nitrogen. Purity and quantity of every magnetically sorted T cell population were checked by analytical flow cytometry. Genomic DNA was isolated from each sorted fraction and quantified by UV absorbance on a Nanodrop 2000c.

Recombination connected TRBV19 to TRBJ1-5; the D gene is perhaps TRBD1, from 6 matching bases. The sample consisted of memory CD4+ T cells from PBMCs. The sample's cell subset or site label is to be understood as: CD45RA-negative fraction. This sequence originates from a man aged 18 to 30 in good health. Some clones in this sample may be carry-over from other donors' samples. The nucleotides are TGTGCCAGTAGGACCGGGACAACGAGCAATCAGCCCCAGCATTTT. The translation is CASRTGTTSNQPQHF.